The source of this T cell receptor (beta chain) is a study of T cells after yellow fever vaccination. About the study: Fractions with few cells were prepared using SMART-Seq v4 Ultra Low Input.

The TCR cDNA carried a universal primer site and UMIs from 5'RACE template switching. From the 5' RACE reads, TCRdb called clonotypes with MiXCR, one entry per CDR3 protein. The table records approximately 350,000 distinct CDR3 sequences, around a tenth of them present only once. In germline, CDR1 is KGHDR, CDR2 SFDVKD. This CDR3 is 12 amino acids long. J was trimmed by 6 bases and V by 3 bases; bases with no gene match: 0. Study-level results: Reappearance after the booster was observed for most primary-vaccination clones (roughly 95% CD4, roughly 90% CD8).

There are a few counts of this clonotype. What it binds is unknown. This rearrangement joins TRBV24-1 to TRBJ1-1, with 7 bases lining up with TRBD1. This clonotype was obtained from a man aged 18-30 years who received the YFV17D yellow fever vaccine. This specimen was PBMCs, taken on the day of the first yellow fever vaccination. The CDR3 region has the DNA TGTGCCACCAGTGATGACAGGGCTGAAGCTTTCTTT. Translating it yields CATSDDRAEAFF.